Given below is one TCR beta chain in context. The clone's antigen remains unknown. One base away there is no much larger clone; base qualities are not given. The source of the sample is a study of blood T cell repertoires in COVID-19 (dated by TCRdb to about 2020). In the study overall: Collaborator samples came from the United States, Italy and Spain and covered acute and convalescent phases of COVID-19. A de-identified subject ID, COVID-19 status, age in years and sex were almost always included in the sample metadata. A freely available public database, intended as a resource for researchers studying the immune response to SARS-CoV-2, is where the repertoires were released. Where available, HLA class I and class II types were taken from metadata supplied by the sample provider and were not determined by assay-based typing. Samples came from the ongoing ImmuneRACE study (first 160 participants) plus 1,254 subjects from 6 global collaborators. Deeply sampled blood TCRbeta repertoires from subjects exposed to, actively infected with, or recovered from COVID-19 were included in the dataset. The prospective study material was composed of cDNA or gDNA derived from T cells, B-cell-depleted T cells, or PBMCs. General conclusions and limits of the study: The quantity of clinical and demographic metadata differed by source and by participant and was supplied without curation.

Collaborating institutions collected whole blood in K2EDTA tubes following their own protocols. For TCRbeta analysis, collaborators shipped samples as frozen whole blood, isolated PBMCs, or DNA extracted from either of those sample types. Including cysteine and phenylalanine, the CDR3 has 15 amino acids. The DNA shown is the 45-base CDR3, in frame from base 1. The CDR1 and CDR2 encoded by the germline V gene are SGDLS and YYNGEE. Germline trimming: 4 bases from V, 9 bases from J; junction bases outside gene matches: 9. TCRbeta CDR3 regions were amplified from genomic DNA by means of the immunoSEQ Assay, a bias-controlled multiplex PCR. The authors' pipeline ran thus. The number of nucleated cells in each sample was estimated by amplification of reference gene primers within the assay. Sequence reads were collapsed and filtered to measure the absolute abundance of every unique TCRbeta CDR3 rearrangement. For each sample, productive Simpson clonality was calculated as the square root of Simpson's diversity index across productive rearrangements. Not all clones reach the TCRdb copy of this immuneACCESS table, which keeps in-frame sequences only. Checked studies attribute under half of the gap to unresolved V genes and leave the rest unexplained. D and trimming were read from the DNA, whereas the V and J calls and clone size are those reported in that table. The sample table lists approximately 130,000 clones, about 77% of them with a count of one. Approximately 25% of the sample belongs to the ten largest clones.

The receptor's source is a human donor in a cohort sampled during active COVID-19. This receptor chain uses TRBV9 and TRBJ1-6; a stretch of 8 junction bases matches TRBD1. The source material was peripheral blood. The sequenced DNA: TGTGCCAGCAGCTACCGTACAGGGGGGGGTTCACCCCTCCACTTT. This yields the protein CASSYRTGGGSPLHF.